This T cell receptor beta chain derives from a study of T-cell reconstitution after alpha-beta-depleted transplantation in children. V lost 1 base and J 6 bases, leaving 8 bases between the germline ends. CDR3 length equals 13 residues. CDR1 and CDR2 (germline): SGHVS, FNYEAQ. With respect to this clonotype: What it binds is not known.

General study results and limits: T cells produced anew were the main source of T-cell counts and diversity one year after transplant. Surviving recipient T cells and intrathymic progenitors accounted for some patients' high TCRbeta diversity at day 60. At around two months after transplant, the alpha-beta T cells were reportedly derived from several hundred expanded clones that came from non-depleted graft cells.

Library preparation (for TCRbeta) was performed with unique molecular identifiers. One entry per CDR3 protein results from TCRdb running MiXCR on the PCR reads. The table lists some 200,000 distinct CDR3 sequences, 6.6% of them singletons. The sequencing used PBMCs, collected before TCRalphabeta/CD19-depleted stem cell transplant. The sequence derives from a boy between 2 and 10 years old with acute lymphoblastic leukemia, due to receive a stem cell transplant. The V gene is TRBV7-6, the J gene TRBJ2-3; D might be TRBD1 (5 bases). This CDR3 is CASSLETVDTQYF. CDR3 in DNA: TGTGCCAGCAGCTTAGAGACAGTGGATACGCAGTATTTT.